The present T cell receptor (beta chain) was sequenced within a study of T cells in Graves' hyperthyroidism and ophthalmopathy. Amplified regions were TCR beta CDR3 sequences from RNA transcripts. An initial round of RT-PCR targeting the TCR CDR3 relied on the HTBI primer set. TCRdb used MiXCR to reprocess the multiplex PCR reads, holding one entry per CDR3 protein. The profile covers 300,000 to 350,000 distinct CDR3 sequences, with roughly a fifth appearing a single time and 50% taken by the ten largest. The germline V gene encodes CDR1 SGHKS and CDR2 YYEKEE (reference sequence). The CDR3 has 15 residues. The ends were cut back, 3 bases at V and 1 base at J, with 13 bases in the middle.

This rearrangement joins TRBV5-5 to TRBJ2-5; possibly TRBD1 for D (6 bases). The sample comprised blood. The source of this sequence is a woman aged 50 to 60 with Graves' hyperthyroidism. The CDR3 here is CASSSDSDSQETQYF. The CDR3 nucleotides read TGTGCCAGCAGCTCCGACTCGGACAGCCAAGAGACCCAGTACTTC.